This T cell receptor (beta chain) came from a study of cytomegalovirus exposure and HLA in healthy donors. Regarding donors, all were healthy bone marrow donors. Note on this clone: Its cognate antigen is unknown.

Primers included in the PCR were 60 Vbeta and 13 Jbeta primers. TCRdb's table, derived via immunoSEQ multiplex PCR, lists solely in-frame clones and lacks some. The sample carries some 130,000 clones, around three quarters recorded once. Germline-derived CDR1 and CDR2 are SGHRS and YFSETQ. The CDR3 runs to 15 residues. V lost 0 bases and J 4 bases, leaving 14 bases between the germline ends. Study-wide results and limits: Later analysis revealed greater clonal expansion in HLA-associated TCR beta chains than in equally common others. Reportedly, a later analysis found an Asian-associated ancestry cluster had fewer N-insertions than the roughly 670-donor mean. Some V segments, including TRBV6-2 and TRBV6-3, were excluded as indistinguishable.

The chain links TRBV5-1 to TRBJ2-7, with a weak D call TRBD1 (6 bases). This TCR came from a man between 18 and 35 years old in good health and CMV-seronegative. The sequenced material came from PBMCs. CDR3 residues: CASSLDPGTLYEQYF. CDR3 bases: TGCGCCAGCAGCTTGGATCCCGGGACACTGTACGAGCAGTACTTC.